Below, 9 T cell receptor beta chains from the same sample are listed, as sequenced in a study of Ad26.COV2.S vaccination and SARS-CoV-2 variants. TCRdb's table, derived via immunoSEQ multiplex PCR, lists solely in-frame clones and lacks some. The repertoire includes about 98,000 clones, around three quarters of them detected once, and around 15% sits in the top ten. This specimen consisted of peripheral blood, obtained after recovery from COVID-19. The receptors originated from a human donor who had recovered from COVID-19.

The V gene is TRBV4-3, the J gene TRBJ1-4; TRBD1 might be the D (5 bases). Per germline, CDR1 LGHNA and CDR2 YSLEER. The V gene lost 0 bases and the J gene lost 6 bases, with 14 bases spanning the gap. This CDR3 comprises 16 residues. The CDR3 bases are TGCGCCAGCAGCCAAGATTTCCGGGACGGACATGAAAAACTGTTTTTT. Its protein is CASSQDFRDGHEKLFF.

The chain links TRBV6-6 to TRBJ2-7, with 9 nucleotides matching TRBD2. The CDR3 covers 14 residues. CDR1 MNHNY and CDR2 SVGAGI come from the germline V gene (reference sequence). Trimming at V came to 8 bases and at J to 4 bases, leaving 9 bases not matched to a gene. This CDR3 reads CASSVAGGQYEQYF. The CDR3 bases are TGTGCCAGCTCTGTGGCGGGGGGGCAGTACGAGCAGTACTTC.

This chain uses TRBV7-2 with TRBJ1-4; 8 bases fit TRBD1. V lost 3 bases to trimming and J lost 5 bases; unmatched junction nucleotides: 2. This CDR3 region has 14 residues. Germline V CDR1 and CDR2: SGHTA, FQGNSA. Here the CDR3 DNA reads TGTGCCAGCAGCTTGGGACAGGTGAATGAAAAACTGTTTTTT. It encodes CASSLGQVNEKLFF.

The chain combines TRBV10-3 with TRBJ1-2; 9 nucleotides line up with TRBD1. Germline CDR1 reads ENHRY; CDR2 reads SYGVKD. V lost 6 bases to trimming and J lost 6 bases; unmatched junction nucleotides: 5. The CDR3 spans 13 residues. The CDR3 bases are TGTGCCATCAGCTCGACAGGGGGGAATGGCTACACCTTC. The encoded protein is CAISSTGGNGYTF.

This rearrangement joins TRBV3-1 (or the pseudogene TRBV3-2) to TRBJ2-5; D is undetermined. This CDR3 comprises 17 residues. Germline lookup yields CDR1 LGHDT and CDR2 YNNKEL (reference sequence). V dropped 4 bases and J dropped 0 bases, with 18 bases sitting between them. This CDR3 is CASSPSPTVDHQETQYF. The CDR3 DNA reads as TGTGCCAGCAGCCCCTCCCCCACGGTGGACCACCAAGAGACCCAGTACTTC.

This clone is labeled as medium-sized. The rearrangement joins TRBV7-9 to TRBJ2-1; D perhaps matches TRBD2 (5 bases). The V gene's germline CDR1 is SEHNR and CDR2 FQNEAQ (reference sequence). This CDR3 comprises 12 residues. V lost 3 bases and J 9 bases, leaving 9 bases between the germline ends. In DNA, the CDR3 is TGTGCCAGCAGCTTCACTAGGAGTGAGCAGTTCTTC. Translated: CASSFTRSEQFF.

The chain recombines TRBV5-4 with TRBJ1-3; D unresolved. Between the trimmed V and J ends, which lost 0 bases and 0 bases, there was a span of 10 bases. In germline, CDR1 is SGHNT, CDR2 YYREEE (reference sequence). This CDR3 spans 16 amino acids. CDR3 residues: CASSLVSGVSGNTIYF. CDR3 sequence (DNA): TGTGCCAGCAGCTTGGTGTCGGGCGTCTCTGGAAACACCATATATTTT.

The V gene is TRBV24-1, the J gene TRBJ1-5; 7 bases fit TRBD1. V gave up 9 bases and J gave up 2 bases; unmatched junction bases: 0. The germline V gene has CDR1 KGHDR and CDR2 SFDVKD. This CDR3 contains 12 residues. This CDR3 is CATGQGNQPQHF. In DNA form, the CDR3 reads TGTGCCACCGGACAGGGCAATCAGCCCCAGCATTTT.

The CDR3 loop is CASSTRQGNSPLHF. The DNA for the CDR3 is TGTGCCAGCAGCACCCGACAGGGGAATTCACCCCTCCACTTT. The chain uses TRBV5-4 and TRBJ1-6, with 8 nucleotides matching TRBD1. Germline V gene data show CDR1 as SGHNT and CDR2 as YYREEE (reference sequence). The junction had 4 bases not matched to a gene; V was cut back by 4 bases and J by 7 bases. This CDR3 comprises 14 residues.